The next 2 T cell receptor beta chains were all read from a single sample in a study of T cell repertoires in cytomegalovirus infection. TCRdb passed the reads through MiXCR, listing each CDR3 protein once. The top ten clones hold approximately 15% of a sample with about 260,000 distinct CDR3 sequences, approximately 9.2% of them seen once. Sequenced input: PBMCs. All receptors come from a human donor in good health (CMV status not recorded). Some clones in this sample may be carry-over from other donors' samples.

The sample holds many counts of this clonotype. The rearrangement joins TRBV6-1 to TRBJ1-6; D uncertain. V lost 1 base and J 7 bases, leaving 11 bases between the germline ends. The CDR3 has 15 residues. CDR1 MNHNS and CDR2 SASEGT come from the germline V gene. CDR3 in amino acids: CASSEVGRKNSPLHF. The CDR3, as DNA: TGTGCCAGCAGTGAAGTTGGCAGGAAGAATTCACCCCTCCACTTT.

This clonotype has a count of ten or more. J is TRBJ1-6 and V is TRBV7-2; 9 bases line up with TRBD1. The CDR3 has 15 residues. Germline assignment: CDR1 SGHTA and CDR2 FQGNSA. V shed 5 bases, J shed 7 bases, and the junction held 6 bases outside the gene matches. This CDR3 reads CASSGGTGRNSPLHF. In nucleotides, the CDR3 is TGTGCCAGCAGCGGGGGGACAGGGCGCAATTCACCCCTCCACTTT.